This T cell receptor beta chain was profiled in a study of cytomegalovirus exposure and HLA in healthy donors. This cohort consisted of healthy bone marrow donors. CDR3 length: 14 amino acids. V was pared by 5 bases and J by 5 bases, with 7 bases of the junction left unmatched. CDR1 and CDR2 from the germline V gene are SSHAT and FNYEAQ (reference sequence). PCR employed 60 Vbeta and 13 Jbeta primers. Produced via immunoSEQ multiplex PCR; TCRdb's table is partial and in-frame only. The table has tens of thousands of clones, roughly 73% seen once. This chain uses TRBV7-7 with TRBJ2-7, with 9 bases lining up with TRBD1. Specimen: PBMCs. This receptor was identified in a woman between 35 and 50 years old in good health and CMV-seropositive. The CDR3 region is CASSTRQGVDEQYF. The CDR3 region has the DNA TGTGCCAGCAGCACCCGACAGGGGGTCGACGAGCAGTACTTC.